This T cell receptor (beta chain) originates from a study of OX40 agonist ivuxolimab in advanced cancers. With respect to the entire study: Ivuxolimab was a fully human IgG2 agonistic monoclonal antibody targeting the costimulatory receptor OX40 (CD134). In the dose-escalation cohort, 82.7% of patients were male, and the mean age was roughly 60 years with a range of about 20 to 90. Intravenous ivuxolimab was administered to patients every 2 weeks at six dose levels: 0.01, 0.1, 0.3, 1.5, 3 and 10 mg/kg. Partial responses occurred in three dose-escalation patients: two with cutaneous melanoma and one with hepatocellular carcinoma. Peripheral TCRbeta sequencing was intended to test whether TCR sequence diversity was altered and clonal T-cell expansion was caused by ivuxolimab. The paper describes the monotherapy dose-escalation part (N of about 57 patients) of the phase I trial of ivuxolimab. Of the approximately 54 dose-escalation patients, hepatocellular carcinoma was present in roughly 19, melanoma in roughly 15, renal cell carcinoma in 9 and head and neck cancer in 9. Prior anti-PD-1, anti-PD-L1 or anti-CTLA-4 therapy was permitted, and checkpoint inhibitors had been received by around 40% of dose-escalation patients.

A remark on this clone: This clone's antigen is unknown. Per-base qualities were not stored, and no clone one base away is much larger.

Patients with a history of autoimmune disease or receiving systemic immunosuppression were excluded from the trial. Peripheral blood for TCR sequencing was drawn from every dose cohort at baseline, at cycle 4 day 1 and at cycle 7 day 1. Samples were obtained from an open-label, multicenter, first-in-human phase I dose-escalation trial of ivuxolimab. The trial enrolled adults with locally advanced or metastatic head and neck squamous cell, hepatocellular, melanoma or renal cell carcinoma. Before TCR sequencing, CD4+ T cells and CD8+ T cells from peripheral blood were sorted into separate populations. Genomic DNA was isolated from the sorted cells so that the TCRbeta CDR3 region could be sequenced. TCRbeta CDR3 regions were sequenced using the immunoSEQ Assay. TCRdb retrieved this table from immuneACCESS and kept in-frame rearrangements only. Not all clones are present; in checked studies, unresolved V genes account for under half, and no reason is known for the remainder. The sample data list approximately 60,000 clones, and around 84% of these were observed just once. The ten largest account for more than 2% of the sample.

Study-wide findings and limitations: In partial responders in the 0.1-3.0 mg/kg groups, normalized peripheral clonal expansion was found to be among the lowest, especially among CD8+ T cells. After ivuxolimab, more expanded clones were found on average in CD8+ T cells than in CD4+ T cells. Low levels of normalized T-cell clonal expansion were also seen in some nonresponding patients. The antigen specificity of the peripheral T cells that underwent clonal expansion was not determined. Clonal expansion of both CD4+ and CD8+ blood T cells was observed from baseline to week 6 at doses 0.1 to 3.0 mg/kg.

Based on the germline V gene, the CDR1 and CDR2 sequences are SGHAT and FQNNGV. For this chain, trimming is 5 bases at the V end and 5 bases at the J end, and the number of junction bases without a gene match is 11. Including cysteine and phenylalanine, the CDR3 has 15 amino acids. Only the CDR3 region is kept as DNA, spanning 45 bases read in frame from base 1. The sample consisted of CD4+ or CD8+ T cells sorted from blood, taken in a trial of the OX40 agonist ivuxolimab. The receptor was isolated from an adult with an advanced solid tumor such as melanoma, head and neck, liver or kidney cancer. The chain links TRBV11-2 with TRBJ2-5; 7 bases in between match TRBD2. The CDR3 loop reads CASSRGIGEGETQYF. In nucleotide form, the sequence is TGTGCCAGCAGCCGTGGGATCGGGGAGGGGGAGACCCAGTACTTC.